This TCR beta chain was captured in a study of blood T cell repertoires in COVID-19. Across the whole study: COVID-19 samples, acute and convalescent, were from the United States, Italy and Spain. Nucleic acid was either cDNA or gDNA, and it came from T cells, B-cell-depleted T cells, or PBMCs.

The authors' processing: The authors estimated nucleated cell counts from reference gene primer amplification. Using immunoSEQ multiplex PCR, the repertoire was profiled, and TCRdb retains in-frame clones only, with some absent. The DNA was the basis for D and trimming; V, J and clone size are from that table. The table includes roughly 76,000 clones, around 93% detected once. Germline V gives CDR1 SGDLS, CDR2 YYNGEE. CDR3 length equals 13 residues. Trimming removed 0 bases from V and 9 bases from J, with 10 bases in between. The rearrangement links TRBV9 to TRBJ2-1; D not certain. The sample comprised peripheral blood. The TCR was taken from a woman aged 55 to 70 with active COVID-19. The chain's CDR3 is CASSVATTPEQFF. The CDR3 nucleotides read TGTGCCAGCAGCGTAGCTACCACCCCTGAGCAGTTCTTC.